The following is a T cell receptor (beta chain) sequence with its context. Its antigen is still unknown. PCR amplification relied on 60 Vbeta primers (plus 13 Jbeta primers). Produced via immunoSEQ multiplex PCR; TCRdb's table is partial and in-frame only. The sample contains 100,000 or so clones, approximately 80% of which appear only once. In germline, CDR1 is SGHRS, CDR2 YFSETQ. Germline trimming cut 3 bases from V and 2 bases from J; bases unmatched to any gene: 4. The CDR3 sequence is 15 residues long. This record comes from a study of cytomegalovirus exposure and HLA in healthy donors. Findings of the study overall: A later analysis reportedly found that, within productive TCRs, an Asian-associated ancestry cluster had fewer N-insertions than the mean observed across the approximately 600 donors. There were some V segments, including TRBV6-2 and TRBV6-3, excluded as indistinguishable.

Source material: PBMCs. V is TRBV5-1 and J is TRBJ1-4, with 7 bases aligning to TRBD1. The sequence was collected from a man between 18 and 35 years old in good health and CMV-seronegative. This CDR3 is CASSSSGGTNEKLFF. The CDR3 DNA reads as TGCGCCAGCAGCTCATCAGGGGGGACTAATGAAAAACTGTTTTTT.